Presented here are 26 T cell receptor beta chains from one specimen sequenced in a study of CD4+ T cells in melanoma. Measured with immunoSEQ multiplex PCR; TCRdb has only the in-frame clones, and not every one. The table has about 21,000 clones, roughly four fifths seen once. Sequencing was performed on cells from a culture (not recorded whether cultured in vitro). The receptor source for this set is a human donor with melanoma.

J is TRBJ1-1 and V is TRBV18; the D is unclear. In germline, CDR1 is KGHSH, CDR2 LQKENI. Deletions cut 1 base from V and 1 base from J, with 7 bases between. There are 14 residues in the CDR3. The CDR3 nucleotides are TGTGCCAGCTCACCACTGAGCGGGAACACTGAAGCTTTCTTT. It encodes CASSPLSGNTEAFF.

The chain couples TRBV23-1 to TRBJ1-1; tentative D call: TRBD1 (5 bases). TRBV23-1 falls under the ORF class, with uncertain function. The CDR3 is 12 residues long. The CDR3 DNA follows: TGCGTACGGGGCTTTCCCAACACTGAAGCTTTCTTT. As protein: CVRGFPNTEAFF.

This chain connects TRBV9 to TRBJ2-2, with 9 positions matching TRBD1. The CDR3 loop spans 17 amino acids. Per germline, CDR1 SGDLS and CDR2 YYNGEE. The J segment lost 4 bases and the V segment lost 3 bases, leaving 10 bases of the junction unmatched. In DNA, the CDR3 is TGTGCCAGCAGCGGACAGGCCGGGACAGGGCCCACCGGGGAGCTGTTTTTT. It translates to CASSGQAGTGPTGELFF.

Regarding this clone: The junction shows a germline mismatch at one end, possibly a read error. The chain combines TRBV7-2 with TRBJ1-2, with a weak D call TRBD1 (5 bases). The CDR3 has 17 residues. Germline V gives CDR1 SGHTA, CDR2 FQGNSA. CDR3 residues: CASSLQGSFVTKYGYTF. The CDR3 bases are TGTGCCAGCAGCTTACAGGGCAGCTTCGTTACTAAGTATGGCTACACCTTC.

This chain joins TRBV9 and TRBJ2-2, with D perhaps TRBD1 (5 bases). Germline assignment: CDR1 SGDLS and CDR2 YYNGEE. The CDR3 is 14 residues long. The V end was cut by 0 bases, the J end by 4 bases, with 7 bases between. The CDR3 sequence: CASSVEGATGELFF. CDR3 bases: TGTGCCAGCAGCGTAGAAGGGGCCACCGGGGAGCTGTTTTTT.

The chain recombines TRBV6-5 with TRBJ1-5; maybe TRBD1 (6 bases). The ends were cut back, 2 bases at V and 3 bases at J, with 11 bases in the middle. The CDR3 runs to 15 residues. Germline-derived CDR1 and CDR2 are MNHEY and SVGAGI. The DNA of the CDR3 is TGTGCCAGCAGTTACGACGGGGGCCTCAATCAGCCCCAGCATTTT. It translates to CASSYDGGLNQPQHF.

This clone was detected only a few times. This rearrangement joins TRBV10-1 to TRBJ1-6, with D unresolved. CDR3 length: 12 amino acids. Germline lookup yields CDR1 WNHNN and CDR2 SYGVQD (reference sequence). V lost 11 bases and J 3 bases, leaving 8 bases between the germline ends. CDR3 sequence: CAGWDYNSPLHF. CDR3 sequence (DNA): TGCGCCGGGTGGGACTATAATTCACCCCTCCACTTT.

This chain connects TRBV6-1 to TRBJ2-5, with 8 bases lining up with TRBD1. The CDR3 covers 13 residues. With V trimmed by 4 bases and J by 5 bases, 3 bases remained unmatched. In germline, CDR1 is MNHNS, CDR2 SASEGT. The CDR3 sequence is CASSARGRETQYF. The CDR3 DNA is TGTGCCAGCAGTGCCAGGGGGCGTGAGACCCAGTACTTC.

The rearrangement uses TRBV7-3 and TRBJ1-2; TRBD1 might be the D (6 bases). The CDR3 has 13 amino acids. CDR1 is SGHTA and CDR2 is FQGTGA in the germline V gene. Trimming took 2 bases from V and 8 from J, leaving 12 bases between them. In DNA, the CDR3 is TGTGCCAGCAGCTTATTAGGGGGATCGGGCTACACCTTC. Amino acids: CASSLLGGSGYTF. Full variable domain (outside the CDR3, taken from reference TRBV7-3 and TRBJ1-2): GAGVSQTPSNKVTEKGKYVELRCDPISGHTALYWYRQSLGQGPEFLIYFQGTGAADDSGLPNDRFFAVRPEGSVSTLKIQRTERGDSAVYLCASSLLGGSGYTFGSGTRLTVV.

The CDR3 region is CASSQPRDAGYEQYF. For the CDR3, the DNA is TGCGCCAGCAGCCAACCCCGGGACGCAGGCTACGAGCAGTACTTC. V and J are TRBV4-1 and TRBJ2-7; D tentatively fits TRBD1 or TRBD2 (5 bases each). Trimming shortened V by 2 bases and J by 3 bases, and 14 bases separated the two germline ends. CDR1 is MGHRA and CDR2 is YSYEKL in the germline V gene. This CDR3 comprises 15 residues.

The chain employs TRBV30 and TRBJ2-7, with 7 bases fitting TRBD2. The V and J ends lost 2 bases and 6 bases, in that order; junction bases with no gene match: 1. CDR1 GTSNPN and CDR2 SVGIG come from the germline V gene (reference sequence). The CDR3 has 11 amino acids. The CDR3 DNA is TGTGCCTGGAGTCTAGCGGTCGAGCAGTACTTC. Residues: CAWSLAVEQYF. The full variable domain, in which reference TRBV30 and TRBJ2-7 provide the parts outside the CDR3, is SQTIHQWPATLVQPVGSPLSLECTVEGTSNPNLYWYRQAAGRGLQLLFYSVGIGQISSEVPQNLSASRPQDRQFILSSKKLLLSDSGFYLCAWSLAVEQYFGPGTRLTVT.

A few counts support this clone. The chain links TRBV4-2 to TRBJ2-5, with D possibly being TRBD1 (6 bases). CDR3 length: 17 residues. CDR1 and CDR2 from the germline V gene are LGHNA and YNFKEQ. V was pared by 0 bases and J by 0 bases, with 14 bases between. The CDR3 DNA reads TGTGCCAGCAGCCAAGATAACGGGGACATGTACCAAGAGACCCAGTACTTC. Its translation is CASSQDNGDMYQETQYF.

This clone showed up just a few times. The chain couples TRBV7-8 to TRBJ1-5; D is possibly TRBD1 (5 bases). With 1 base removed from V and 4 bases from J, the gap between germline ends came to 11 bases. The germline CDR1 and CDR2 sequences are SGHVS and FQNEAQ. This CDR3 has 15 amino acids. This chain's CDR3 is CASSLVGVRNQPQHF. In DNA, the CDR3 is TGTGCCAGCAGCTTAGTGGGGGTACGGAATCAGCCCCAGCATTTT.

The CDR3 loop reads CASSPGGRNTEAFF. The DNA of the CDR3 is TGTGCCAGCAGCCCGGGGGGAAGGAACACTGAAGCTTTCTTT. The chain joins TRBV5-4 to TRBJ1-1; tentatively, D is TRBD1 (5 bases). V gave up 4 bases and J gave up 1 base, with 11 bases separating them. Germline CDR1 is SGHNT and CDR2 is YYREEE (reference sequence). The CDR3 is made up of 14 amino acids.

The chain combines TRBV5-1 with TRBJ2-1, with D possibly called TRBD1 or TRBD2 (5 bases each). Trimming cost V 1 base and J 6 bases, with 26 bases left between them. The CDR3 contains 19 residues. Germline V CDR1 and CDR2: SGHRS, YFSETQ. The CDR3: CASSLPSRGGGPRFNEQFF. The CDR3 coding sequence is TGCGCCAGCAGCTTGCCCTCCCGGGGTGGGGGTCCGAGGTTCAATGAGCAGTTCTTC.

The chain joins TRBV10-3 to TRBJ1-1; TRBD1 agrees at 9 bases. This CDR3 region has 16 residues. Trimming took 0 bases from V and 4 from J; bases not matched to a gene: 6. Germline V CDR1 and CDR2: ENHRY, SYGVKD. In DNA, the CDR3 is TGTGCCATCAGTGAGTCGAATACAGGGGGCACCACTGAAGCTTTCTTT. It codes for CAISESNTGGTTEAFF.

This clone occurred a few times. The rearrangement links TRBV2 to TRBJ1-6; 7 nucleotides agree with TRBD1. The CDR3 has 13 residues. Losses at the gene ends were 8 bases for V and 9 bases for J; bases not matched to a gene: 7. Per the germline V gene, CDR1 is SNHLY and CDR2 is FYNNEI. In nucleotides, the CDR3 is TGTGCCAGCGGACAGGAGACAAGTTCACCCCTCCACTTT. Its protein product is CASGQETSSPLHF.

This chain joins TRBV2 and TRBJ2-2, with no clear D. CDR1 is SNHLY, CDR2 FYNNEI, per germline. The CDR3 is made up of 13 amino acids. V dropped 5 bases and J dropped 1 base, with 5 bases sitting between them. In DNA form, the CDR3 reads TGTGCCAGCAGTACGAGGAACACCGGGGAGCTGTTTTTT. Residues: CASSTRNTGELFF.

The V and J genes are TRBV7-2 and TRBJ2-5; 7 bases map to TRBD2. The CDR3 consists of 15 residues. The germline V gene has CDR1 SGHTA and CDR2 FQGNSA. The ends lost 11 bases at V and 5 bases at J; junction bases unmatched: 17. The CDR3 coding sequence is TGTGCCGTCGACAACCGAGCGGGGAAGTTGGAGACCCAGTACTTC. The encoded protein is CAVDNRAGKLETQYF.

This clone was picked up one time. V usage is TRBV9 and J usage is TRBJ2-3; D is possibly TRBD1 (5 bases). Germline CDR1 and CDR2: SGDLS and YYNGEE. Between the trimmed V and J ends, which lost 5 bases and 0 bases, there was a span of 13 bases. The CDR3 has 15 amino acids. CDR3 amino acids: CASSARQSSTDTQYF. CDR3 coding DNA: TGTGCCAGCAGTGCCAGACAGTCTAGCACAGATACGCAGTATTTT. The entire variable domain, with the rest obtained from reference TRBV9 and TRBJ2-3, is as follows: DSGVTQTPKHLITATGQRVTLRCSPRSGDLSVYWYQQSLDQGLQFLIQYYNGEERAKGNILERFSAQQFPDLHSELNLSSLELGDSALYFCASSARQSSTDTQYFGPGTRLTVL.

The chain employs TRBV5-6 and TRBJ1-6; 9 nucleotides align to TRBD1. There are 15 residues in the CDR3. Trimming cost V 4 bases and J 9 bases; bases outside gene matches: 8. Germline CDR1 is SGHDT and CDR2 is YYEEEE. CDR3 amino acids: CASSPRDRVSSPLHF. Here the CDR3 DNA reads TGTGCCAGCAGCCCGCGGGACAGGGTGAGTTCACCCCTCCACTTT.

The V gene is TRBV7-6, the J gene TRBJ2-7; 12 positions match TRBD2. V trimming: 6 bases; J trimming: 7 bases; junction bases outside the gene matches: 7. The CDR3 spans 14 residues. Germline V gene sequence: CDR1 SGHVS, CDR2 FNYEAQ. CDR3 sequence: CASSGLAGLGEQYF. DNA of the CDR3: TGTGCCAGCAGTGGACTAGCGGGGTTGGGAGAGCAGTACTTC. Based on the CDR3 plus reference TRBV7-6 and TRBJ2-7, the full variable domain is GAGVSQSPRYKVTKRGQDVALRCDPISGHVSLYWYRQALGQGPEFLTYFNYEAQQDKSGLPNDRFSAERPEGSISTLTIQRTEQRDSAMYRCASSGLAGLGEQYFGPGTRLTVT.

The V and J genes are TRBV5-1 and TRBJ2-3; unclear D gene. Germline lookup yields CDR1 SGHRS and CDR2 YFSETQ. The CDR3 sequence is 16 residues long. Deletions cut 3 bases from V and 0 bases from J, with 14 bases between. DNA for the CDR3: TGCGCCAGCAGCTCTTCGCTTATCTCTAGCACAGATACGCAGTATTTT. It translates to CASSSSLISSTDTQYF.

J is TRBJ1-4 and V is TRBV5-1; 10 bases are a match to TRBD1. J gave up 15 bases and V 1 base, and 9 bases lay outside the gene matches. In germline, CDR1 is SGHRS, CDR2 YFSETQ. There are 14 residues in the CDR3. The chain's CDR3 is CASSLYGTGDKVFF. CDR3 nucleotides: TGCGCCAGCAGCTTGTATGGGACAGGGGATAAGGTGTTTTTT.

This sequence joins TRBV19 and TRBJ1-6, with 7 bases matching TRBD1. V dropped 5 bases and J dropped 6; count of bases not matched to a gene: 7. CDR1 is LNHDA, CDR2 SQIVND, per germline (reference sequence). The CDR3 loop spans 15 amino acids. CDR3 sequence: CASSAPDRSNSPLHF. In DNA form, the CDR3 reads TGTGCCAGTAGTGCACCGGACAGGTCTAATTCACCCCTCCACTTT.

The V and J genes are TRBV11-2 and TRBJ2-7, with a possible D match to TRBD1 (6 bases). Germline CDR1 SGHAT, CDR2 FQNNGV. V was pared by 4 bases and J by 1 base, with 17 bases between. The CDR3 runs to 16 residues. The CDR3 DNA is TGTGCCAGCAGCTCCTACCATCAGGGGTTATCCTACGAGCAGTACTTC. Its protein product is CASSSYHQGLSYEQYF.